The text below deals with one T cell receptor beta chain. Antigen specificity is unknown. Here immunoSEQ multiplex PCR was the method, and the copy in TCRdb shows in-frame clones only, minus some. Counted here are tens of thousands of clones, approximately 84% occurring once; the ten biggest clones make up 27%. V lost 0 bases and J 7 bases, leaving 12 bases between the germline ends. CDR3 length: 15 residues. Germline-derived CDR1 and CDR2 are LNHNV and YYDKDF (reference sequence). This entry belongs to a study of T cell responses to AZD1222 COVID-19 vaccine. Study-level points and caveats: Breadth and depth of Spike-specific TCRs rose after two AZD1222 doses. Dominant at 160-218 and 743-854, vaccine-associated CD4 TCRs also spanned spike.

This chain joins TRBV15 and TRBJ1-4, with D tentatively TRBD1 (5 bases). The receptor was isolated from an adult in good health. The source material was peripheral blood, sampled on day 0 of AZD1222 vaccination. The CDR3 reads CATSRERGLGEKLFF. The CDR3 nucleotides are TGTGCCACCAGCAGAGAGAGGGGACTGGGTGAAAAACTGTTTTTT.